These 24 T cell receptor beta chains share one sample of origin, sequenced in a study of blood T cell repertoires in COVID-19. Only in-frame clones appear in the TCRdb table, and some are missing; sequencing was by immunoSEQ multiplex PCR. This sample has some 100,000 clones, with around 88% found just once. Sequenced material: peripheral blood. Source of these receptors: a human donor in a cohort sampled during active COVID-19.

The V call is TRBV19, the J call TRBJ1-2, with D tentatively TRBD1 (5 bases). The CDR3 contains 13 residues. V was cut by 5 bases and J by 2 bases, with 9 bases left in between. CDR1 LNHDA and CDR2 SQIVND come from the germline V gene (reference sequence). The CDR3 spells CASSPGPNYGYTF. In nucleotides, the CDR3 is TGTGCCAGTAGTCCAGGGCCCAACTATGGCTACACCTTC.

In this sample, this clone turned up once. The rearrangement links TRBV6-5 to TRBJ2-5, with TRBD1 identical over 8 bases. The V gene end was trimmed by 6 bases and the J gene end by 7 bases; junction bases not matched to a gene: 7. Germline V gives CDR1 MNHEY, CDR2 SVGAGI. This CDR3 is built from 13 residues. CDR3 in DNA: TGTGCCAGCAGGGATGACAGGGGAGGGACCCAGTACTTC. Translated, it gives CASRDDRGGTQYF.

The chain has TRBV28 and TRBJ2-6, with 8 positions matching TRBD2. Germline CDR1 reads MDHEN; CDR2 reads SYDVKM. V shed 2 bases and J 2 bases; nucleotides not matched to a gene: 5. The CDR3 length is 17 residues. In DNA, the CDR3 is TGTGCCAGCAGTTTAAGGAGCGGGAGTACTGGGGCCAACGTCCTGACTTTC. Protein product: CASSLRSGSTGANVLTF.

The chain links TRBV2 to TRBJ1-4, with a tentative D call TRBD1 (6 bases). Trimming shortened V by 5 bases and J by 2 bases, and 9 bases separated the two germline ends. The CDR3 is made up of 14 amino acids. Looked up from germline, CDR1 is SNHLY and CDR2 is FYNNEI. CDR3 bases: TGTGCCAGCAGTATGCAGGGGACTAATGAAAAACTGTTTTTT. Residues: CASSMQGTNEKLFF.

The V call is TRBV11-3, the J call TRBJ2-7; D is possibly TRBD2 (5 bases). Deletions cut 4 bases from V and 0 bases from J, with 7 bases between. The CDR3 sequence is 13 residues long. Per the germline V gene, CDR1 is SGHNT and CDR2 is YENEEA. The CDR3 sequence: CASSSGNSYEQYF. The CDR3 nucleotides read TGTGCCAGCAGCTCGGGAAACTCCTACGAGCAGTACTTC.

This chain links TRBV5-1 with TRBJ2-7; TRBD2 might be the D (6 bases). Between the trimmed V and J ends, which lost 0 bases and 7 bases, there was a span of 14 bases. The CDR3 has 14 residues. CDR1 SGHRS and CDR2 YFSETQ come from the germline V gene. CDR3 amino acids: CASSLGGRSGEQYF. The CDR3 DNA reads TGCGCCAGCAGCTTGGGTGGGAGGTCGGGAGAGCAGTACTTC. Based on the CDR3 plus reference TRBV5-1 and TRBJ2-7, the full variable domain is KAGVTQTPRYLIKTRGQQVTLSCSPISGHRSVSWYQQTPGQGLQFLFEYFSETQRNKGNFPGRFSGRQFSNSRSEMNVSTLELGDSALYLCASSLGGRSGEQYFGPGTRLTVT.

The rearrangement uses TRBV4-1 and TRBJ1-2, with 8 bases matching TRBD1. This CDR3 has 16 residues. Per the germline V gene, CDR1 is MGHRA and CDR2 is YSYEKL. Germline trimming cut 4 bases from V and 1 base from J; bases unmatched to any gene: 8. CDR3 DNA sequence: TGCGCCAGCAGCCGAGCGCAGGGGGCGGTTAACTATGGCTACACCTTC. Amino acids: CASSRAQGAVNYGYTF.

The chain uses TRBV10-3 and TRBJ2-4, with 9 bases fitting TRBD1. This CDR3 has 14 residues. CDR1 is ENHRY and CDR2 is SYGVKD in the germline V gene. The V and J ends lost 6 bases and 6 bases, in that order; junction bases with no gene match: 6. Written as DNA, the CDR3 is TGTGCCATCAGCTCGGGACAGGGAATAAACATTCAGTACTTC. This translates into CAISSGQGINIQYF.

The chain combines TRBV9 with TRBJ2-3, with 8 bases aligning to TRBD1. The trim removed 0 bases at V and 4 bases at J, leaving 7 bases unmatched. There are 16 residues in the CDR3. Germline values: CDR1 SGDLS, CDR2 YYNGEE. The CDR3 DNA reads as TGTGCCAGCAGCGTAGGACAGGGGCGGGTTGCAGATACGCAGTATTTT. Translating gives CASSVGQGRVADTQYF.

The chain employs TRBV6-5 and TRBJ2-2; possibly TRBD2 for D (6 bases). The CDR3 is made up of 15 amino acids. Trimming pared 4 bases from V and 2 bases from J, leaving 11 bases between. Germline loops: CDR1 MNHEY, CDR2 SVGAGI. CDR3 sequence: CASSSGTENTGELFF. The CDR3 DNA follows: TGTGCCAGCAGTTCCGGGACTGAAAACACCGGGGAGCTGTTTTTT.

The V call is TRBV29-1, the J call TRBJ2-7, with 12 bases matching TRBD2. The CDR3 contains 15 residues. Trimming took 3 bases from V and 4 from J; bases not matched to a gene: 7. The V gene's germline CDR1 is SQVTM and CDR2 ANQGSEA. The CDR3 DNA follows: TGCAGCGTTGAGTCGTCTAGCGGGAGGGGATACGAGCAGTACTTC. This encodes CSVESSSGRGYEQYF.

The gene calls are TRBV2 and TRBJ2-1, with 13 bases lining up with TRBD2. Per the germline V gene, CDR1 is SNHLY and CDR2 is FYNNEI. The V and J ends lost 6 bases and 8 bases, in that order; junction bases with no gene match: 7. The CDR3 is 15 residues long. CDR3 nucleotide sequence: TGTGCCAGCAGGTCTAGGACTAGCGGGAGCTATGAGCAGTTCTTC. Residues: CASRSRTSGSYEQFF. Full variable domain (outside the CDR3, taken from reference TRBV2 and TRBJ2-1): EPEVTQTPSHQVTQMGQEVILRCVPISNHLYFYWYRQILGQKVEFLVSFYNNEISEKSEIFDDQFSVERPDGSNFTLKIRSTKLEDSAMYFCASRSRTSGSYEQFFGPGTRLTVL.

This clone was observed once. The chain links TRBV4-3 to TRBJ2-3, with 9 bases aligning to TRBD1. Per the germline V gene, CDR1 is LGHNA and CDR2 is YSLEER. This CDR3 has 16 amino acids. After removal of 4 bases from V and 0 bases from J, the junction contained 5 bases not matched to a gene. This CDR3 is CASSRLGTGSTDTQYF. CDR3 in DNA: TGCGCCAGCAGCCGCCTCGGGACAGGGAGCACAGATACGCAGTATTTT.

The chain combines TRBV9 with TRBJ2-1; 9 bases match TRBD2. Unmatched junction bases numbered 7, after V lost 0 bases and J lost 9 bases. CDR1 is SGDLS and CDR2 is YYNGEE in the germline V gene. The CDR3 is 15 residues long. CDR3 sequence: CASSVGSTSGVEQFF. The CDR3 DNA reads TGTGCCAGCAGCGTAGGTTCGACTAGCGGCGTTGAGCAGTTCTTC. Variable domain in full (rest from reference TRBV9 and TRBJ2-1): DSGVTQTPKHLITATGQRVTLRCSPRSGDLSVYWYQQSLDQGLQFLIQYYNGEERAKGNILERFSAQQFPDLHSELNLSSLELGDSALYFCASSVGSTSGVEQFFGPGTRLTVL.

The J gene is TRBJ2-6, the V gene TRBV5-4; perhaps TRBD2 as D (5 bases). Germline-derived CDR1 and CDR2 are SGHNT and YYREEE (reference sequence). The ends were cut back, 0 bases at V and 3 bases at J, with 16 bases in the middle. CDR3 length: 18 amino acids. The CDR3 DNA reads as TGTGCCAGCAGCTTGGAGGCGACGGGGTTGGGTGGGGCCAACGTCCTGACTTTC. The encoded protein is CASSLEATGLGGANVLTF.

This sequence joins TRBV5-4 and TRBJ2-5, with D maybe TRBD2 (6 bases). Trimming removed 4 bases from V and 4 bases from J, with 17 bases in between. Germline-derived CDR1 and CDR2 are SGHNT and YYREEE (reference sequence). This CDR3 has 15 residues. The CDR3 protein is CASSNNGGPGETQYF. In nucleotides, the CDR3 is TGTGCCAGCAGCAACAACGGAGGGCCAGGAGAGACCCAGTACTTC.

This chain's CDR3 is CAISEADGGLGEQYF. As DNA, the CDR3 is TGTGCCATCAGTGAAGCTGACGGAGGATTGGGCGAGCAGTACTTC. V usage is TRBV10-3 and J usage is TRBJ2-7, with a possible D match to TRBD2 (5 bases). This CDR3 contains 15 residues. Germline loops: CDR1 ENHRY, CDR2 SYGVKD. The V and J ends lost 3 bases and 6 bases respectively, with 18 bases between them.

This chain joins TRBV11-2 and TRBJ2-4; possible D gene TRBD2, 6 bases. Germline V gene data show CDR1 as SGHAT and CDR2 as FQNNGV. Trimming left V 3 bases short and J 0 bases short, with 12 bases between. This CDR3 contains 16 residues. DNA of the CDR3: TGTGCCAGCAGCTTGGGTGGGACTCTAGCCAAAAACATTCAGTACTTC. This sequence encodes CASSLGGTLAKNIQYF.

This clone has more than one count but fewer than ten. V and J are TRBV27 and TRBJ1-4; possible D gene TRBD1, 6 bases. With 8 bases removed from V and 7 bases from J, the gap between germline ends came to 20 bases. CDR3 length: 15 residues. Germline V gene sequence: CDR1 MNHEY, CDR2 SMNVEV (reference sequence). The CDR3 nucleotides read TGTGCCAGCCAACCGGAGGGAGGGGGAGGTGAAAAACTGTTTTTT. This gives the protein CASQPEGGGGEKLFF. Based on the CDR3 plus reference TRBV27 and TRBJ1-4, the full variable domain is EAQVTQNPRYLITVTGKKLTVTCSQNMNHEYMSWYRQDPGLGLRQIYYSMNVEVTDKGDVPEGYKVSRKEKRNFPLILESPSPNQTSLYFCASQPEGGGGEKLFFGSGTQLSVL.

The V gene is TRBV5-6, the J gene TRBJ2-7; D is perhaps TRBD1 (6 bases). V shed 7 bases and J shed 0 bases, with 14 bases lying between them. Per germline, CDR1 SGHDT and CDR2 YYEEEE. This CDR3 spans 14 amino acids. The CDR3 region is CASGIDRHSYEQYF. The CDR3 DNA is TGTGCCAGCGGTATTGACAGGCACTCCTACGAGCAGTACTTC.

The rearrangement uses TRBV24-1 and TRBJ2-3; D not resolved. Trimming removed 2 bases from V and 1 base from J, with 6 bases in between. This CDR3 is 14 amino acids long. Germline loops: CDR1 KGHDR, CDR2 SFDVKD. Written as DNA, the CDR3 is TGTGCCACCAGTGATTATAGAGGCACAGATACGCAGTATTTT. It encodes CATSDYRGTDTQYF.

V usage is TRBV5-1 and J usage is TRBJ2-5; TRBD1 is a possible D gene (5 bases). Germline V gene sequence: CDR1 SGHRS, CDR2 YFSETQ. The ends were cut back, 0 bases at V and 0 bases at J, with 6 bases in the middle. The CDR3 covers 14 residues. CDR3 in DNA: TGCGCCAGCAGCTTGGAGGGGTACCAAGAGACCCAGTACTTC. This sequence encodes CASSLEGYQETQYF.

V gene TRBV14 combines with J gene TRBJ2-5, with 10 bases matching TRBD1. The trim removed 2 bases at V and 5 bases at J, leaving 5 bases unmatched. Germline values: CDR1 SGHDN, CDR2 FVKESK. The CDR3 consists of 15 residues. CDR3 sequence (DNA): TGTGCCAGCAGCCAAACGACAGGGGGCGGGGAGACCCAGTACTTC. Translating it yields CASSQTTGGGETQYF.

The chain links TRBV27 to TRBJ1-2; TRBD1 might be the D (5 bases). Trimming pared 3 bases from V and 7 bases from J, leaving 15 bases between. The CDR3 totals 14 residues. In germline, CDR1 is MNHEY, CDR2 SMNVEV (reference sequence). DNA of the CDR3: TGTGCCAGCAGTTTTCGGGGGAATTTCGTTGGCTACACCTTC. Translating gives CASSFRGNFVGYTF.